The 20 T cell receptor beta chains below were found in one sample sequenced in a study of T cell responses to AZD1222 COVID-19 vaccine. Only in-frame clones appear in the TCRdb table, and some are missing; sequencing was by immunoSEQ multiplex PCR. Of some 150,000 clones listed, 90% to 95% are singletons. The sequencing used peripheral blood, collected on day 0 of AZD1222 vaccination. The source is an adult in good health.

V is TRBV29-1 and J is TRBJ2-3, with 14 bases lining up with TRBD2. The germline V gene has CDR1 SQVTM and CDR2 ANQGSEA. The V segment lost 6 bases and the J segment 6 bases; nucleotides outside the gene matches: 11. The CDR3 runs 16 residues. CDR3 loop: CSVSTSGRVPGDTQYF. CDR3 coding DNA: TGCAGCGTATCGACTAGCGGGAGGGTTCCTGGGGATACGCAGTATTTT.

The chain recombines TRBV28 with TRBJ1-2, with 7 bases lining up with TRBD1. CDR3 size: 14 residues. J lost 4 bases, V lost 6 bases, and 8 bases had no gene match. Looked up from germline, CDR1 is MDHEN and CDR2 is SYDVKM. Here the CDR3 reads CASSRTGQPYGYTF. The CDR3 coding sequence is TGTGCCAGCAGCCGGACAGGCCAACCCTATGGCTACACCTTC.

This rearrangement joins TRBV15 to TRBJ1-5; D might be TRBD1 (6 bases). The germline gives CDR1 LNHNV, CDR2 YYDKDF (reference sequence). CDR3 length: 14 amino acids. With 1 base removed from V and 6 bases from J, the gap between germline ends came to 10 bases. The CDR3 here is CATSRAGQFQPQHF. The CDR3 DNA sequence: TGTGCCACCAGCAGAGCCGGACAGTTTCAGCCCCAGCATTTT.

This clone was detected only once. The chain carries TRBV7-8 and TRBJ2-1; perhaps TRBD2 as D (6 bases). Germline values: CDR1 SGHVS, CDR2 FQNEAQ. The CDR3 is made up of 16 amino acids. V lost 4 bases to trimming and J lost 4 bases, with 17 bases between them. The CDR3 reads CASSSARRRGYNEQFF. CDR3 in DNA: TGTGCCAGCAGCTCTGCTCGGCGGAGGGGATACAATGAGCAGTTCTTC.

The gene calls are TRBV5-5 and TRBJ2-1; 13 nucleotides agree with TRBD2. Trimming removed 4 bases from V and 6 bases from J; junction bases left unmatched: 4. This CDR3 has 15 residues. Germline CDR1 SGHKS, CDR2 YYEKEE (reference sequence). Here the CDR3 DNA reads TGTGCCAGCAGCCTCGGACTAGCGGGAGCCAATGAGCAGTTCTTC. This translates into CASSLGLAGANEQFF.

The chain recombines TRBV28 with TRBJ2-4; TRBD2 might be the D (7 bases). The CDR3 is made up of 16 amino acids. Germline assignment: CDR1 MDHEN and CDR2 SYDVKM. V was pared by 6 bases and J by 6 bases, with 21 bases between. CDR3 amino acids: CASRGSGAGESNIQYF. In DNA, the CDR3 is TGTGCCAGCAGGGGGTCAGGGGCGGGAGAATCAAACATTCAGTACTTC.

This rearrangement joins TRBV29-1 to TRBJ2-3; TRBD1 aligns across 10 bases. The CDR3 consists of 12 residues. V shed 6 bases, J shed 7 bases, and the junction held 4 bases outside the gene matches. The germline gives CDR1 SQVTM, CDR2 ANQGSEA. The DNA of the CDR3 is TGCAGCGTCGGACAGGGGGGGAATACGCAGTATTTT. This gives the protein CSVGQGGNTQYF.

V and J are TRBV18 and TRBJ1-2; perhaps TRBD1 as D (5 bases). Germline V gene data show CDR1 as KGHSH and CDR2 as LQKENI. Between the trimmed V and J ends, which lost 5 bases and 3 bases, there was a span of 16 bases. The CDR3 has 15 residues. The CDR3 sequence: CASSSSEGSDYGYTF. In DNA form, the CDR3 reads TGTGCCAGCTCATCCTCCGAGGGGTCCGACTATGGCTACACCTTC.

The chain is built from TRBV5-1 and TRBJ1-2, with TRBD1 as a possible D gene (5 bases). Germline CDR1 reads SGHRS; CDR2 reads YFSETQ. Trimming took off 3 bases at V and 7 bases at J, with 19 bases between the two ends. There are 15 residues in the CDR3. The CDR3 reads CASSSTPGVRSGYTF. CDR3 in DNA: TGCGCCAGCAGCTCGACCCCGGGGGTTCGAAGTGGCTACACCTTC.

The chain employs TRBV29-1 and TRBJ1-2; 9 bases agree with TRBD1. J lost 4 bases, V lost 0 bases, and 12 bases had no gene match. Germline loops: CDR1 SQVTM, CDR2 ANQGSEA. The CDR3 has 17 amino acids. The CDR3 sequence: CSVEEDRDRELPYGYTF. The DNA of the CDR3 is TGCAGCGTTGAAGAAGACCGGGACAGGGAATTACCCTATGGCTACACCTTC.

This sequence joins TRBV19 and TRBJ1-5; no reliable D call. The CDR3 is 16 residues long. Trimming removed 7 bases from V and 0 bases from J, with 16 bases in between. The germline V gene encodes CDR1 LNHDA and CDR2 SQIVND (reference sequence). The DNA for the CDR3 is TGTGCCAGTAAGGATGAACGAAGCTATAGCAATCAGCCCCAGCATTTT. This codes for CASKDERSYSNQPQHF.

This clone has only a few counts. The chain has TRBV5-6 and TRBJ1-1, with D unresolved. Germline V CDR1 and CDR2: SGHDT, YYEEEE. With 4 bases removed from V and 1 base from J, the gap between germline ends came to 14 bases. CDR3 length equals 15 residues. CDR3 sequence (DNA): TGTGCCAGCAGCCCGTTGGGCCAGGAGAACACTGAAGCTTTCTTT. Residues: CASSPLGQENTEAFF.

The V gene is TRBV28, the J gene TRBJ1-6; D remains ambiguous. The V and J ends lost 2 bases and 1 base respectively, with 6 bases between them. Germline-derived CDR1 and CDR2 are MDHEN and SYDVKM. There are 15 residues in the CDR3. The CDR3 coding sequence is TGTGCCAGCAGTTTAAAGGGTTCCTATAATTCACCCCTCCACTTT. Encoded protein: CASSLKGSYNSPLHF.

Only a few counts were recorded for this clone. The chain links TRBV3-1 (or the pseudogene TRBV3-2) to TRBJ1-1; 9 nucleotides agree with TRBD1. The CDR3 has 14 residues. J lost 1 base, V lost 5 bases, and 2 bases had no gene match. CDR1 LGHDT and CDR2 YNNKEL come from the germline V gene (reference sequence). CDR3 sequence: CASSVGQGNTEAFF. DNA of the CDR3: TGTGCCAGCAGCGTGGGACAGGGGAACACTGAAGCTTTCTTT.

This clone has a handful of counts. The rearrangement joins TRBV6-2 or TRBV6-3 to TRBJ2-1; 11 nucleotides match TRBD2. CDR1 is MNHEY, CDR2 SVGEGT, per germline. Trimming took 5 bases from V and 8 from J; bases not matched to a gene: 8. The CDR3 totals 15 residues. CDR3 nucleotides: TGTGCCAGCAGTCGAACTAGCGGGAGTATAGATGAGCAGTTCTTC. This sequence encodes CASSRTSGSIDEQFF.

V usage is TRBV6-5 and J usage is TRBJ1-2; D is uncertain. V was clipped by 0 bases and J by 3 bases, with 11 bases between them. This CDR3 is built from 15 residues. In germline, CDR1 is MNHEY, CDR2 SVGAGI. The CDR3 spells CASSYSGNGDYGYTF. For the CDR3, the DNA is TGTGCCAGCAGTTACTCTGGGAACGGGGACTATGGCTACACCTTC.

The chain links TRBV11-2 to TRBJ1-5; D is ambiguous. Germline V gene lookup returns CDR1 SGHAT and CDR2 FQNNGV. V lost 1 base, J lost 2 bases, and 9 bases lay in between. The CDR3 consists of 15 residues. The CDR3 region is CASSLAAGRNQPQHF. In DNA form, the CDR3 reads TGTGCCAGCAGCTTAGCTGCAGGACGCAATCAGCCCCAGCATTTT.

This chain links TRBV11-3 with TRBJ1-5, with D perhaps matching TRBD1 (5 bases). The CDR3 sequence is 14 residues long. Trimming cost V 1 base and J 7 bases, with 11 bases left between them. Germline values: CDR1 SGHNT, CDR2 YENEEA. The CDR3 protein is CASSLGVWGQPQHF. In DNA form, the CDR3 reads TGTGCCAGCAGCTTAGGGGTTTGGGGGCAGCCCCAGCATTTT.

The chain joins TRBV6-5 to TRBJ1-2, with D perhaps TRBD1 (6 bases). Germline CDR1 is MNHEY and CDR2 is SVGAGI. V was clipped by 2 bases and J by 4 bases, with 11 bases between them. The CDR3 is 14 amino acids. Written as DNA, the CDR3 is TGTGCCAGCAGTTACCCGGACAGTCCCTATGGCTACACCTTC. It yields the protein CASSYPDSPYGYTF.

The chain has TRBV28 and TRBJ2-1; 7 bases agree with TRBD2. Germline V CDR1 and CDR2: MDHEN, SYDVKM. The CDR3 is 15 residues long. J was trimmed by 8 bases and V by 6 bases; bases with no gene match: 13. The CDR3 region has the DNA TGTGCCAGCAGACCTCAGACGGGAGGCGATTATGAGCAGTTCTTC. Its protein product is CASRPQTGGDYEQFF. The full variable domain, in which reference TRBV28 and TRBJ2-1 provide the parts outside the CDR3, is DVKVTQSSRYLVKRTGEKVFLECVQDMDHENMFWYRQDPGLGLRLIYFSYDVKMKEKGDIPEGYSVSREKKERFSLILESASTNQTSMYLCASRPQTGGDYEQFFGPGTRLTVL.